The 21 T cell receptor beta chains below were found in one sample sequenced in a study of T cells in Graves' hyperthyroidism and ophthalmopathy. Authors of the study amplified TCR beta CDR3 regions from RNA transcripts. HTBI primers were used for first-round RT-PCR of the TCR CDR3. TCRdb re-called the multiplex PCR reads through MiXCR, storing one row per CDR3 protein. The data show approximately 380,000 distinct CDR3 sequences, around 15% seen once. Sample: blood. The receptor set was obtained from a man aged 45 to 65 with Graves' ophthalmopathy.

DNA for the CDR3: TGTGCCAGCAGATACAGGGGGGACAATCAGCCCCAGCATTTT. Encoded protein: CASRYRGDNQPQHF. The chain carries TRBV6-1 and TRBJ1-5; 8 nucleotides match TRBD1. The V gene's germline CDR1 is MNHNS and CDR2 SASEGT. The trim removed 6 bases at V and 3 bases at J, leaving 4 bases unmatched. This CDR3 is 14 amino acids long.

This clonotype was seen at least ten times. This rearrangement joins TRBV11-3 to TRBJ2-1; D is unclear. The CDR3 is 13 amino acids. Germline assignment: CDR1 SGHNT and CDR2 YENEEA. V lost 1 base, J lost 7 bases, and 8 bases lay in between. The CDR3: CASSLVQVNEQFF. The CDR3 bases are TGTGCCAGCAGCTTAGTTCAGGTTAATGAGCAGTTCTTC.

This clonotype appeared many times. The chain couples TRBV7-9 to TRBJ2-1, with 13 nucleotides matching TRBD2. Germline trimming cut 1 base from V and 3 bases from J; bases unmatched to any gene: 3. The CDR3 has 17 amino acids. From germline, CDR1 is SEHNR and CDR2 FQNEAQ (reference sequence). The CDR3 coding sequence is TGTGCCAGCAGCTTAGGGGGACTAGCGGGAATCTACAATGAGCAGTTCTTC. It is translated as CASSLGGLAGIYNEQFF.

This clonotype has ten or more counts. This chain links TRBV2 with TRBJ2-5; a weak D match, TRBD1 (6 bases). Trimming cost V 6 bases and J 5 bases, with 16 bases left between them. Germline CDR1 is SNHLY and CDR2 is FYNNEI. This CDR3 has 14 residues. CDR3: CASSTGQSGETQYF. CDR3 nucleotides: TGTGCCAGCAGCACGGGACAATCAGGGGAGACCCAGTACTTC.

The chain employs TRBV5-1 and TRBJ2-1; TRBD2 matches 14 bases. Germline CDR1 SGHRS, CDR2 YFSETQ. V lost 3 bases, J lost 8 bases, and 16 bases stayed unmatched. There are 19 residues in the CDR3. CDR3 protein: CASSSLYPGLAGEGYEQFF. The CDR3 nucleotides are TGCGCCAGCAGCTCGCTCTACCCGGGACTAGCGGGAGAAGGGTATGAGCAGTTCTTC.

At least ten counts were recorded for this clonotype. This chain's CDR3 is CASSSQPDLAGGLADTQYF. The CDR3 DNA follows: TGTGCCAGCAGCTCGCAACCGGATCTAGCGGGAGGCCTCGCAGATACGCAGTATTTT. The rearrangement uses TRBV7-2 and TRBJ2-3, with 11 bases matching TRBD2. The CDR3 has 19 residues. J gave up 4 bases and V 4 bases, and 16 bases lay outside the gene matches. The germline V gene encodes CDR1 SGHTA and CDR2 FQGNSA. Supplemented by reference TRBV7-2 and TRBJ2-3, the full variable domain reads GAGVSQSPSNKVTEKGKDVELRCDPISGHTALYWYRQSLGQGLEFLIYFQGNSAPDKSGLPSDRFSAERTGGSVSTLTIQRTQQEDSAVYLCASSSQPDLAGGLADTQYFGPGTRLTVL.

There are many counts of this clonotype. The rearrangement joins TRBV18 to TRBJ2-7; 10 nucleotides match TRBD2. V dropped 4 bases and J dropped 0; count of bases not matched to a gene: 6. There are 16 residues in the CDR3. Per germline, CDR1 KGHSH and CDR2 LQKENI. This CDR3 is CASSQRTSGPSYEQYF. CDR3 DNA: TGTGCCAGCTCACAACGGACTAGCGGACCCTCCTACGAGCAGTACTTC.

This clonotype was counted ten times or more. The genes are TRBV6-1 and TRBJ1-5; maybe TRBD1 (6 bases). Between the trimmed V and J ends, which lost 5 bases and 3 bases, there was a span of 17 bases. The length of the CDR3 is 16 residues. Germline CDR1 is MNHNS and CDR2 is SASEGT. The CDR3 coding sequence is TGTGCCAGCAGTTGGCGTTCGGGGGGGCCCAATCAGCCCCAGCATTTT. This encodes CASSWRSGGPNQPQHF.

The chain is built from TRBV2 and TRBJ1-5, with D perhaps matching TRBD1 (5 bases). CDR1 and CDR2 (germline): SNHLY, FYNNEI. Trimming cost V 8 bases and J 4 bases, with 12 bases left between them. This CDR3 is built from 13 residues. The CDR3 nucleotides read TGTGCCAGCGCGGGGGGATGGAATCAGCCCCAGCATTTT. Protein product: CASAGGWNQPQHF.

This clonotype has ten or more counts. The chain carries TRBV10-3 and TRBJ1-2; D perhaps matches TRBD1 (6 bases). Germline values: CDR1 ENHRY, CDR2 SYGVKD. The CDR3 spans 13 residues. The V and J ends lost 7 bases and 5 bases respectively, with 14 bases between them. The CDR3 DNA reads TGTGCCATCACCGCACAGGGTCAATATGGCTACACCTTC. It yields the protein CAITAQGQYGYTF.

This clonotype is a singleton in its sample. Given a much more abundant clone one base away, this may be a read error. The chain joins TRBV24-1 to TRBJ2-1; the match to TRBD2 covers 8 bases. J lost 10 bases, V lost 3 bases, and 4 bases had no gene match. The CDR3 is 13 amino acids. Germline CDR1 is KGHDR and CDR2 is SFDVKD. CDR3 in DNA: TGTGCCACCAGTGATAGCGGGAGTCTCGAGCAGTTCTTC. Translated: CATSDSGSLEQFF.

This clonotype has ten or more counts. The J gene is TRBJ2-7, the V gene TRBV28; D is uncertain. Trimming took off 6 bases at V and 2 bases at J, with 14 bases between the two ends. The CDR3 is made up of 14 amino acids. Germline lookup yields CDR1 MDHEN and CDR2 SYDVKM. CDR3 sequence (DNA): TGTGCCAGCAGCCCAGTCCCTGGCACCTACGAGCAGTACTTC. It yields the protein CASSPVPGTYEQYF.

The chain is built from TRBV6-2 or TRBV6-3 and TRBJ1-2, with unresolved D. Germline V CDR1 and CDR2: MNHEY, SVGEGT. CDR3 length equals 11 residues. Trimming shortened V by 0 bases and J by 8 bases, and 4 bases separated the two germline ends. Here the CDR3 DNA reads TGTGCCAGCAGTTACTCAAGCGGCTACACCTTC. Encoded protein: CASSYSSGYTF.

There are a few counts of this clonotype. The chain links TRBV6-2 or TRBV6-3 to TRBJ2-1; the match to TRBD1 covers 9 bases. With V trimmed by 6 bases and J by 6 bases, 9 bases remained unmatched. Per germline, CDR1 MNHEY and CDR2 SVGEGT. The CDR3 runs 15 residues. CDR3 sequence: CASRHNRGLGNEQFF. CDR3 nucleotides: TGTGCCAGCAGACATAACAGGGGGCTGGGCAATGAGCAGTTCTTC.

Here the CDR3 DNA reads TGTGCCAGCAGCTTAGGGCAGCTTGACAATCAGCCCCAGCATTTT. Translated, it gives CASSLGQLDNQPQHF. This chain joins TRBV7-9 and TRBJ1-5; no reliable D call. The V gene's germline CDR1 is SEHNR and CDR2 FQNEAQ (reference sequence). The CDR3 is 15 residues long. The V end was cut by 1 base, the J end by 3 bases, with 10 bases between.

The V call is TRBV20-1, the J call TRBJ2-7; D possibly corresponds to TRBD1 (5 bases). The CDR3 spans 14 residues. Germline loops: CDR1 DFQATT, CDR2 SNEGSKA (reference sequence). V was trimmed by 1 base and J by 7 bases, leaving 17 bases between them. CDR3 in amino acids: CSARARRQLREQYF. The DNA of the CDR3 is TGCAGTGCTAGAGCCCGTCGACAGCTACGAGAGCAGTACTTC.

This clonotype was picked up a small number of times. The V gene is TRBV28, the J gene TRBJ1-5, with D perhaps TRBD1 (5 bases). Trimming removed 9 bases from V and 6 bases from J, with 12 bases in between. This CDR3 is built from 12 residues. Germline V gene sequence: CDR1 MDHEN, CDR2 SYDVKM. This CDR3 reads CASSWGGQPQHF. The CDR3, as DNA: TGTGCCAGTTCCTGGGGCGGTCAGCCCCAGCATTTT. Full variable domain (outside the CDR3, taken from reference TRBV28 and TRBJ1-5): DVKVTQSSRYLVKRTGEKVFLECVQDMDHENMFWYRQDPGLGLRLIYFSYDVKMKEKGDIPEGYSVSREKKERFSLILESASTNQTSMYLCASSWGGQPQHFGDGTRLSIL.

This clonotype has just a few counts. This CDR3 reads CASSNYRGGDQPQHF. The CDR3 nucleotides are TGTGCCAGCAGCAATTATAGGGGAGGCGATCAGCCCCAGCATTTT. The chain is built from TRBV6-1 and TRBJ1-5; D is possibly TRBD1 (5 bases). The CDR3 totals 15 residues. Trimming left V 6 bases short and J 5 bases short, with 17 bases between. Germline V gene data show CDR1 as MNHNS and CDR2 as SASEGT.

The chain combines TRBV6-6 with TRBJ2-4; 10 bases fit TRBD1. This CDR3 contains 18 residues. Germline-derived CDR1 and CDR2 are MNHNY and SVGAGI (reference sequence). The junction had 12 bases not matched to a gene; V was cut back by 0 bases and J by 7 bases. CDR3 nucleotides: TGTGCCAGCAGTTACTCGGGGGCCGACAGGGGGCGGGGGAACATTCAGTACTTC. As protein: CASSYSGADRGRGNIQYF.

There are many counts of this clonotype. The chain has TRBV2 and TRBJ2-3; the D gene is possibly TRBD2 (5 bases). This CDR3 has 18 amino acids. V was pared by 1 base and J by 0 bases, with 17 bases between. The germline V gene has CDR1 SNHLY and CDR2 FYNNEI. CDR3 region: CASSEELLAGPSTDTQYF. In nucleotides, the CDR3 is TGTGCCAGCAGTGAAGAATTGTTGGCGGGCCCTAGCACAGATACGCAGTATTTT. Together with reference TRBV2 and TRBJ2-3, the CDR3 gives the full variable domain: EPEVTQTPSHQVTQMGQEVILRCVPISNHLYFYWYRQILGQKVEFLVSFYNNEISEKSEIFDDQFSVERPDGSNFTLKIRSTKLEDSAMYFCASSEELLAGPSTDTQYFGPGTRLTVL.

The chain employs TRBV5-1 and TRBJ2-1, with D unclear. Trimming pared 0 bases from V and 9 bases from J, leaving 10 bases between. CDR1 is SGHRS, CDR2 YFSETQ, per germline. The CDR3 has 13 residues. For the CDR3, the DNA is TGCGCCAGCAGCTTGGTTAGGCAAGGTGAGCAGTTCTTC. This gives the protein CASSLVRQGEQFF.